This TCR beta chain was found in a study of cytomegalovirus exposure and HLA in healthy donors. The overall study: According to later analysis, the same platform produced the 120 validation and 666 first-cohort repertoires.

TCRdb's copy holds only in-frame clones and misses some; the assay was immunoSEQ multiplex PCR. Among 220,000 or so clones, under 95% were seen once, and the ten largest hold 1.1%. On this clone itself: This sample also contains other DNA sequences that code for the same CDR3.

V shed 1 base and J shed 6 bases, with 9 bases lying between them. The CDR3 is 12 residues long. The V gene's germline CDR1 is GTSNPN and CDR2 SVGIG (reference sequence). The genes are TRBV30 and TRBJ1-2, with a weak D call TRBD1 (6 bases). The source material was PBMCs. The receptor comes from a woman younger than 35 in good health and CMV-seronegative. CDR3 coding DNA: TGTGCCTGGAGTGGCACAGGGAATGGCTACACCTTC. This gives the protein CAWSGTGNGYTF.